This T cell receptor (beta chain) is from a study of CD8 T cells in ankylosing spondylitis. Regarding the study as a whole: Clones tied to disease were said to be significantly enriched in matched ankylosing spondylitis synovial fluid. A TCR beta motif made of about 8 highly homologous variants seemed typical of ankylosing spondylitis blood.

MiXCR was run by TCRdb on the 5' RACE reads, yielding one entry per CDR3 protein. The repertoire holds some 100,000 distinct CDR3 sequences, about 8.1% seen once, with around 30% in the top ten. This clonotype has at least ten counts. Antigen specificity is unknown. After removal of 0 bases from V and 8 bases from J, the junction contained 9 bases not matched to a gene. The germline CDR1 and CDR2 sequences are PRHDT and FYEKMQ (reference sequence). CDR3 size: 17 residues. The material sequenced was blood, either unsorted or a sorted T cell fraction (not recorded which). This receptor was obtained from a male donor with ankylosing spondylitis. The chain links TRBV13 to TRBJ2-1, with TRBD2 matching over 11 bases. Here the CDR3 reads CASSLGLALAGVDEQFF. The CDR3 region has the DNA TGTGCCAGCAGCTTAGGACTCGCACTAGCGGGAGTCGATGAGCAGTTCTTC.